A selection of T cell receptor beta chains follows, all from one sample in a study of T cell responses to AZD1222 COVID-19 vaccine. Method: immunoSEQ multiplex PCR; TCRdb's copy keeps in-frame clones and lacks some. The sample records about 77,000 clones, 92% being singletons. The sample in question was peripheral blood, obtained 28 days after the second AZD1222 dose. All receptors come from an adult who received the AZD1222 COVID-19 vaccine. Each CDR3 is given with its conserved first and last residue. Each record gives: CDR3 protein, CDR3 DNA, clone size, D gene, J gene, CDR3 length, V gene. D genes are given only for firm matches. Only some rows state a clone size, as once, few, many or a class for expanded clones.

CASSLDRLAGGDTQYF TGCGCCAGCAGCTTGGATCGACTAGCGGGGGGGGATACGCAGTATTTT once TRBD2 TRBJ2-3 16 TRBV5-1
CASSPALTLGGELFF TGCGCCAGCAGCCCGGCCTTGACTCTGGGCGGGGAGCTGTTTTTT - - TRBJ2-2 15 TRBV5-1
CASSMGIYEKLFF TGTGCCAGTAGTATGGGGATTTACGAAAAACTGTTTTTT - - TRBJ1-4 13 TRBV19
CASSHPIAGGNNEQFF TGTGCCAGCAGCCACCCTATTGCGGGAGGGAATAATGAGCAGTTCTTC - TRBD2 TRBJ2-1 16 TRBV5-4
CASKTSGSQETQYF TGTGCCAGTAAGACTAGCGGGAGCCAAGAGACCCAGTACTTC - TRBD2 TRBJ2-5 14 TRBV28
CASSHLPGLNTGELFF TGTGCCAGCAGCCATTTACCGGGACTAAACACCGGGGAGCTGTTTTTT - TRBD2 TRBJ2-2 16 TRBV3-1/TRBV3-2
CASSLGYGTEAFF TGTGCCAGCAGCTTAGGGTACGGCACTGAAGCTTTCTTT - - TRBJ1-1 13 TRBV7-2
CASSGGQWETQYF TGCGCCAGCAGTGGGGGACAATGGGAGACCCAGTACTTC - - TRBJ2-5 13 TRBV10-1
CSASPLNRYEQYF TGCAGTGCTAGTCCCCTAAATCGCTACGAGCAGTACTTC - - TRBJ2-7 13 TRBV20-1
CSAQLGLTGNTIYF TGCAGCGCCCAGCTAGGGCTAACTGGAAACACCATATATTTT - - TRBJ1-3 14 TRBV29-1
CASSHKNPRDRSTDTQYF TGCGCCAGCAGTCACAAGAACCCCAGGGACAGGAGCACAGATACGCAGTATTTT once TRBD1 TRBJ2-3 18 TRBV23-1
CASSVGHATRVDEQFF TGTGCCAGCAGCGTAGGCCACGCGACGAGAGTCGATGAGCAGTTCTTC - - TRBJ2-1 16 TRBV9
CASSSPLEQGGQGPQHF TGTGCCAGCAGCTCCCCCCTTGAGCAGGGGGGACAGGGTCCCCAGCATTTT - TRBD1 TRBJ1-5 17 TRBV7-8
CASSLLLGGNQPQHF TGTGCCAGCAGTTTACTCCTCGGGGGCAATCAGCCCCAGCATTTT - - TRBJ1-5 15 TRBV28
CASSGDGRSTDTQYF TGTGCCAGCAGTGGCGACGGGAGGAGCACAGATACGCAGTATTTT once TRBD2 TRBJ2-3 15 TRBV6-4
CASTRGGSYEQYF TGTGCCAGTACCCGGGGCGGGAGTTACGAGCAGTACTTC - TRBD2 TRBJ2-7 13 TRBV19
CAWNPGPVNNEKLFF TGTGCCTGGAACCCCGGACCCGTTAATAATGAAAAACTGTTTTTT - - TRBJ1-4 15 TRBV30
CASSRTALSSYNEQFF TGTGCCAGCAGTCGCACAGCCCTGAGCTCCTACAATGAGCAGTTCTTC - - TRBJ2-1 16 TRBV27
CASSLGLAGVREQFF TGTGCCAGCAGCTTAGGTTTAGCGGGAGTGCGGGAGCAGTTCTTC - TRBD2 TRBJ2-1 15 TRBV7-3
CASLGTVEQYF TGTGCCAGCCTGGGGACCGTCGAGCAGTACTTC - - TRBJ2-7 11 TRBV21-1
CASSSLPGQNTEAFF TGTGCCAGCAGTTCCTTACCGGGACAGAACACTGAAGCTTTCTTT once - TRBJ1-1 15 TRBV6-6
CASSQAGRMGGYSYEQYF TGTGCCAGCTCACAAGCCGGGAGAATGGGGGGCTACTCCTACGAGCAGTACTTC - - TRBJ2-7 18 TRBV18
CASSMGRGTGELFF TGTGCCAGTAGTATGGGGCGGGGCACCGGGGAGCTGTTTTTT once - TRBJ2-2 14 TRBV19
CASSFQGAVTGANVLTF TGCGCCAGCAGCTTTCAGGGGGCAGTTACTGGGGCCAACGTCCTGACTTTC once TRBD1 TRBJ2-6 17 TRBV5-1
CASSFGTGVQPQHF TGTGCCAGCAGTTTTGGGACAGGGGTCCAGCCCCAGCATTTT once TRBD1 TRBJ1-5 14 TRBV27
CASSLGRGLTNTIYF TGTGCCAGCAGCTTGGGACGGGGGCTGACAAACACCATATATTTT - - TRBJ1-3 15 TRBV7-9
CASSLATRSYNEQFF TGCGCCAGCAGCTTGGCGACTAGATCCTACAATGAGCAGTTCTTC once - TRBJ2-1 15 TRBV5-1
CASSPMRGANTEAFF TGTGCCAGCAGCCCCATGCGGGGGGCGAACACTGAAGCTTTCTTT - - TRBJ1-1 15 TRBV9
CAISEGGDTEAFF TGTGCCATCAGTGAAGGGGGGGACACTGAAGCTTTCTTT - - TRBJ1-1 13 TRBV10-3
CASSLEFKVKNTEAFF TGTGCCAGCAGCTTAGAATTTAAGGTAAAGAACACTGAAGCTTTCTTT - - TRBJ1-1 16 TRBV11-2
CSVRDRRRAQHF TGCAGCGTCCGGGACCGCCGTCGGGCCCAGCATTTT - - TRBJ1-5 12 TRBV29-1